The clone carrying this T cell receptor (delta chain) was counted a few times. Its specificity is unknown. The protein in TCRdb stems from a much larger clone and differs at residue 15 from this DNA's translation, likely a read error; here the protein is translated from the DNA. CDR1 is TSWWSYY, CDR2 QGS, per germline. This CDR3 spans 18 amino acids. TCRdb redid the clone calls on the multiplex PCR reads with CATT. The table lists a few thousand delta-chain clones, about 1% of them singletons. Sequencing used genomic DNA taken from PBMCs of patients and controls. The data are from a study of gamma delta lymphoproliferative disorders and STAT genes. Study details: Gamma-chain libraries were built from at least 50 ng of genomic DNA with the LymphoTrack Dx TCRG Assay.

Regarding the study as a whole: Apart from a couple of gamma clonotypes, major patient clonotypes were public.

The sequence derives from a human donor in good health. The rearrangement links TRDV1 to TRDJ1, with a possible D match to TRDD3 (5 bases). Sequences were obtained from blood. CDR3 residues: CALGEREYAVLGPDNLIF. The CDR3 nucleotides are TGTGCTCTTGGGGAACGGGAATATGCGGTCCTGGGACCGGATAATCTCATCTTT.